One sample yielded the 23 T cell receptor beta chains listed below, sequenced in a study of blood T cell repertoires in COVID-19. The protocol was immunoSEQ multiplex PCR, while the TCRdb copy is restricted to in-frame clones and leaves out a portion. The sample lists under 350,000 clones, around four fifths occurring once. Sequencing was done on a sample of peripheral blood. These receptors were collected from a man in his sixties who had recovered from COVID-19.

The V call is TRBV5-5, the J call TRBJ2-3; 10 nucleotides agree with TRBD2. Trimming removed 4 bases from V and 0 bases from J; junction bases left unmatched: 11. Germline V lookup: CDR1 SGHKS, CDR2 YYEKEE (reference sequence). The CDR3 is 18 amino acids. CDR3 nucleotides: TGTGCCAGCAGCCTCATCCGAGCGGGAGGGTCTAGCACAGATACGCAGTATTTT. Translation: CASSLIRAGGSSTDTQYF.

The chain couples TRBV5-4 to TRBJ2-3, with a possible D match to TRBD2 (6 bases). Germline CDR1 is SGHNT and CDR2 is YYREEE (reference sequence). The CDR3 extends over 16 amino acids. V was cut by 0 bases and J by 1 base, with 12 bases left in between. The CDR3 loop is CASSLGGASGTDTQYF. The DNA for the CDR3 is TGTGCCAGCAGCTTGGGTGGGGCTAGCGGCACAGATACGCAGTATTTT.

This clone has only one observation. The V call is TRBV2, the J call TRBJ2-2, with a possible D match to TRBD1 (6 bases). This CDR3 has 14 amino acids. Germline CDR1 is SNHLY and CDR2 is FYNNEI. V gave up 5 bases and J gave up 3 bases, with 10 bases separating them. In DNA, the CDR3 is TGTGCCAGCAGTATGCAGGGGTACACCGGGGAGCTGTTTTTT. This translates into CASSMQGYTGELFF.

The J gene is TRBJ2-1, the V gene TRBV19, with TRBD2 matching over 13 bases. Germline V gives CDR1 LNHDA, CDR2 SQIVND (reference sequence). The junction had 5 bases not matched to a gene; V was cut back by 5 bases and J by 4 bases. The CDR3 totals 16 residues. The CDR3 is CASSPRTSGGYNEQFF. The CDR3 nucleotides are TGTGCCAGTAGTCCGAGGACTAGCGGGGGATACAATGAGCAGTTCTTC.

This rearrangement joins TRBV4-2 to TRBJ1-1, with D maybe TRBD1 (5 bases). The length of the CDR3 is 15 residues. Looked up from germline, CDR1 is LGHNA and CDR2 is YNFKEQ. V was pared by 1 base and J by 1 base, with 10 bases between. The CDR3 loop reads CASSQGGAGNTEAFF. The CDR3 nucleotides read TGTGCCAGCAGCCAAGGGGGCGCAGGGAACACTGAAGCTTTCTTT.

This clone appeared once. The chain recombines TRBV3-1 (or the pseudogene TRBV3-2) with TRBJ1-4; D is possibly TRBD1 (5 bases). Germline V CDR1 and CDR2: LGHDT, YNNKEL (reference sequence). The ends were cut back, 2 bases at V and 2 bases at J, with 9 bases in the middle. The CDR3 is 15 amino acids. The CDR3 DNA reads as TGTGCCAGCAGCCAATATCGGGGGACTAATGAAAAACTGTTTTTT. This encodes CASSQYRGTNEKLFF.

The genes are TRBV30 and TRBJ2-7; 9 bases map to TRBD1. There are 13 residues in the CDR3. CDR1 is GTSNPN, CDR2 SVGIG, per germline (reference sequence). V was pared by 3 bases and J by 8 bases, with 8 bases of the junction left unmatched. This CDR3 reads CAWRGQGPRQQYF. CDR3 nucleotides: TGTGCCTGGAGGGGACAGGGCCCGAGACAGCAGTACTTC.

The chain recombines TRBV5-6 with TRBJ2-3, with 14 bases matching TRBD2. V shed 4 bases, J shed 4 bases, and the junction held 2 bases outside the gene matches. This CDR3 is built from 15 residues. Germline-derived CDR1 and CDR2 are SGHDT and YYEEEE. DNA of the CDR3: TGTGCCAGCAGCGGGGGACTAGCGGGGGCAGATACGCAGTATTTT. Its translation is CASSGGLAGADTQYF.

The V and J genes are TRBV5-4 and TRBJ1-4, with a tentative D call TRBD1 (6 bases). Germline CDR1 reads SGHNT; CDR2 reads YYREEE (reference sequence). The CDR3 has 14 amino acids. Trimming removed 0 bases from V and 7 bases from J, with 10 bases in between. DNA for the CDR3: TGTGCCAGCAGCTTGGAACAGGGTCGTGAAAAACTGTTTTTT. Its protein product is CASSLEQGREKLFF.

This chain joins TRBV3-1 (or the pseudogene TRBV3-2) and TRBJ2-3; TRBD2 matches 14 bases. Germline-derived CDR1 and CDR2 are LGHDT and YNNKEL (reference sequence). This CDR3 comprises 17 residues. After removal of 5 bases from V and 4 bases from J, the junction contained 8 bases not matched to a gene. The CDR3 protein is CASSKGLAGVGPDTQYF. CDR3 DNA sequence: TGTGCCAGCAGCAAGGGACTAGCGGGGGTGGGTCCAGATACGCAGTATTTT.

The V and J genes are TRBV28 and TRBJ2-1; D might be TRBD1 (6 bases). Trimming cost V 7 bases and J 7 bases, with 17 bases left between them. Germline V gene data show CDR1 as MDHEN and CDR2 as SYDVKM. CDR3 length: 14 amino acids. As DNA, the CDR3 is TGTGCCAGCACCCCACAGGGAACTTTAAATGAGCAGTTCTTC. Protein sequence: CASTPQGTLNEQFF.

V is TRBV18 and J is TRBJ1-1; the D is unclear. CDR1 is KGHSH, CDR2 LQKENI, per germline. V lost 0 bases and J 4 bases, leaving 6 bases between the germline ends. CDR3 length equals 13 residues. In nucleotides, the CDR3 is TGTGCCAGCTCACCACCCCCCCGCACTGAAGCTTTCTTT. It translates to CASSPPPRTEAFF.

There are a few counts of this clone. The genes are TRBV6-4 and TRBJ2-1; no clear D. V lost 3 bases to trimming and J lost 6 bases, with 6 bases between them. The V gene's germline CDR1 is MRHNA and CDR2 SNTAGT. CDR3 length: 12 residues. This chain's CDR3 is CASSDQFNEQFF. The DNA of the CDR3 is TGTGCCAGCAGTGATCAGTTCAATGAGCAGTTCTTC.

This chain joins TRBV20-1 and TRBJ2-7; TRBD1 agrees at 7 bases. Germline assignment: CDR1 DFQATT and CDR2 SNEGSKA (reference sequence). The CDR3 consists of 13 residues. The junction had 6 bases not matched to a gene; V was cut back by 3 bases and J by 4 bases. The CDR3 here is CSASSQGEYEQYF. The DNA of the CDR3 is TGCAGTGCTAGTTCTCAGGGGGAGTACGAGCAGTACTTC.

This chain uses TRBV28 with TRBJ2-4; D is unclear. CDR3 length equals 16 residues. Trimming took 3 bases from V and 0 from J, leaving 12 bases between them. Germline assignment: CDR1 MDHEN and CDR2 SYDVKM. The CDR3 sequence is CASSFPLQLAKNIQYF. DNA of the CDR3: TGTGCCAGCAGTTTCCCCCTTCAGTTAGCCAAAAACATTCAGTACTTC.

This CDR3 is CASSPGQGALEAIQPQHF. The CDR3 DNA follows: TGTGCCAGCAGCCCAGGACAGGGGGCATTGGAGGCAATTCAGCCCCAGCATTTT. The chain uses TRBV3-1 (or the pseudogene TRBV3-2) and TRBJ1-5; 11 positions agree with TRBD1. The CDR3 extends over 18 amino acids. V lost 4 bases, J lost 6 bases, and 14 bases stayed unmatched. Germline CDR1 and CDR2: LGHDT and YNNKEL (reference sequence).

The chain employs TRBV5-1 and TRBJ2-7; TRBD1 aligns across 8 bases. Germline V gene lookup returns CDR1 SGHRS and CDR2 YFSETQ. The CDR3 has 13 amino acids. V trimming: 4 bases; J trimming: 6 bases; junction bases outside the gene matches: 6. CDR3 in amino acids: CASSRDRPLEQYF. The CDR3 coding sequence is TGCGCCAGCAGCCGGGACAGGCCCCTCGAGCAGTACTTC.

The sample holds a few counts of this clone. The rearrangement uses TRBV27 and TRBJ2-1; D not resolved. The germline CDR1 and CDR2 sequences are MNHEY and SMNVEV (reference sequence). The germline V and J ends were trimmed by 6 bases and 4 bases, with 4 bases remaining between them. There are 11 residues in the CDR3. The DNA of the CDR3 is TGTGCCAGCAGCAAATACAATGAGCAGTTCTTC. Translating gives CASSKYNEQFF.

This clone was observed once. The rearrangement joins TRBV10-1 to TRBJ2-3; weak D call: TRBD2 (5 bases). Per germline, CDR1 WNHNN and CDR2 SYGVQD (reference sequence). Trimming cost V 2 bases and J 0 bases, with 9 bases left between them. The CDR3 sequence is 15 residues long. The CDR3 here is CASSEEGTSTDTQYF. CDR3 in DNA: TGCGCCAGCAGTGAGGAGGGAACTAGCACAGATACGCAGTATTTT.

This chain links TRBV5-1 with TRBJ2-3, with 10 bases matching TRBD2. The CDR3 totals 14 residues. The germline V gene has CDR1 SGHRS and CDR2 YFSETQ. Germline trimming cut 5 bases from V and 4 bases from J; bases unmatched to any gene: 4. The CDR3, as DNA: TGCGCCAGCAGGTACAGCGGGGGGGCAGATACGCAGTATTTT. Encoded protein: CASRYSGGADTQYF.

V is TRBV4-1 and J is TRBJ2-1; TRBD2 agrees at 9 bases. CDR1 and CDR2 from the germline V gene are MGHRA and YSYEKL. V shed 2 bases and J 2 bases; nucleotides not matched to a gene: 7. The CDR3 is 17 amino acids. The CDR3 bases are TGCGCCAGCAGCCAAAGATACCTAGCGGGGCCCTACAATGAGCAGTTCTTC. It specifies CASSQRYLAGPYNEQFF.

The chain employs TRBV5-1 and TRBJ2-7; 8 bases match TRBD1. CDR1 is SGHRS and CDR2 is YFSETQ in the germline V gene. The CDR3 spans 13 residues. Trimming removed 3 bases from V and 6 bases from J; junction bases left unmatched: 5. The CDR3 nucleotides are TGCGCCAGCAGCTACTGGACAGGGCGCGAGCAGTACTTC. It translates to CASSYWTGREQYF.

The rearrangement links TRBV12-3 or TRBV12-4 to TRBJ2-1; D remains ambiguous. The CDR3 covers 13 residues. V was pared by 9 bases and J by 0 bases, with 9 bases between. The CDR3 here is CASLLNSYNEQFF. DNA of the CDR3: TGTGCCAGTCTCCTTAACTCCTACAATGAGCAGTTCTTC.